The next 27 T cell receptor beta chains were all read from a single sample in a study of cytomegalovirus exposure and HLA in healthy donors. Amplification used 60 Vbeta primers and 13 Jbeta primers. Libraries were prepared by immunoSEQ multiplex PCR; TCRdb keeps only in-frame clonotypes and omits some of them. The profile covers 110,000 or so clones, with 67% appearing a single time and roughly 8.3% taken by the ten largest. Sequenced material: PBMCs. These receptors all stem from a man younger than 35 in good health and CMV-seropositive.

This clone showed up just a few times. The J gene is TRBJ2-1, the V gene TRBV2; 10 bases match TRBD2. The trim removed 6 bases at V and 4 bases at J, leaving 6 bases unmatched. Germline loops: CDR1 SNHLY, CDR2 FYNNEI. This CDR3 is 15 amino acids long. The CDR3 nucleotides read TGTGCCAGCAGCGCAAGCGGGGGGGGATACAATGAGCAGTTCTTC. Translated, it gives CASSASGGGYNEQFF.

The chain is built from TRBV28 and TRBJ1-5; 8 nucleotides line up with TRBD1. This CDR3 comprises 14 residues. V shed 6 bases and J 5 bases; nucleotides not matched to a gene: 6. Germline loops: CDR1 MDHEN, CDR2 SYDVKM. CDR3 DNA sequence: TGTGCCAGCAGCCCCGACAGGGGTGATCAGCCCCAGCATTTT. This codes for CASSPDRGDQPQHF.

The chain has TRBV30 and TRBJ1-5, with D uncertain. The CDR3 is 13 residues long. The germline V gene has CDR1 GTSNPN and CDR2 SVGIG (reference sequence). V was cut by 2 bases and J by 6 bases, with 11 bases left in between. CDR3 DNA: TGTGCCTGGAGTCCCCTAGGAGGTCAGCCCCAGCATTTT. It specifies CAWSPLGGQPQHF.

The rearrangement links TRBV6-1 to TRBJ1-6; 11 bases align to TRBD1. Unmatched junction bases numbered 5, after V lost 4 bases and J lost 6 bases. This CDR3 is 16 amino acids long. Germline CDR1 and CDR2: MNHNS and SASEGT. DNA of the CDR3: TGTGCCAGCAGTGTACCCGGGACAGGGGGTAATTCACCCCTCCACTTT. This translates into CASSVPGTGGNSPLHF.

The genes are TRBV18 and TRBJ2-5, with a possible D match to TRBD2 (6 bases). The CDR3 totals 16 residues. V lost 3 bases and J 4 bases, leaving 18 bases between the germline ends. Looked up from germline, CDR1 is KGHSH and CDR2 is LQKENI. CDR3 DNA sequence: TGTGCCAGCTCACCCGTACCGGCCAACGGGGGAGAGACCCAGTACTTC. Translation gives CASSPVPANGGETQYF.

The chain carries TRBV5-1 and TRBJ2-7; D gene ambiguous. The germline gives CDR1 SGHRS, CDR2 YFSETQ. V lost 0 bases and J lost 2, with 9 bases in between. The CDR3 is 14 residues long. The chain's CDR3 is CASSLGFSAYEQYF. The CDR3 bases are TGCGCCAGCAGCTTGGGGTTCAGCGCCTACGAGCAGTACTTC.

The gene calls are TRBV5-6 and TRBJ1-2, with TRBD1 as a possible D gene (5 bases). Germline lookup yields CDR1 SGHDT and CDR2 YYEEEE. This CDR3 spans 13 amino acids. V dropped 8 bases and J dropped 2 bases, with 13 bases sitting between them. In DNA, the CDR3 is TGTGCCAGGGGGCCAGAGGTGAACTATGGCTACACCTTC. It is translated as CARGPEVNYGYTF.

The genes are TRBV15 and TRBJ1-1; no clear D gene. Trimming took 2 bases from V and 5 from J, leaving 9 bases between them. CDR1 and CDR2 (germline): LNHNV, YYDKDF (reference sequence). This CDR3 has 13 amino acids. The CDR3 nucleotides are TGTGCCACCAGCAGAACCGAGGTGACTGAAGCTTTCTTT. Encoded protein: CATSRTEVTEAFF. The whole variable domain, remainder taken from reference TRBV15 and TRBJ1-1, is DAMVIQNPRYQVTQFGKPVTLSCSQTLNHNVMYWYQQKSSQAPKLLFHYYDKDFNNEADTPDNFQSRRPNTSFCFLDIRSPGLGDTAMYLCATSRTEVTEAFFGQGTRLTVV.

This clone has more than one count but fewer than ten. The chain couples TRBV28 to TRBJ1-1; D call uncertain. Looked up from germline, CDR1 is MDHEN and CDR2 is SYDVKM. The CDR3 spans 12 residues. The germline V and J ends were trimmed by 8 bases and 3 bases, with 10 bases remaining between them. The CDR3 here is CASVGLDTEAFF. The CDR3 DNA reads TGTGCCAGCGTCGGGTTGGACACTGAAGCTTTCTTT.

The gene calls are TRBV29-1 and TRBJ1-4, with 8 bases fitting TRBD1. The V gene end was trimmed by 4 bases and the J gene end by 12 bases; junction bases not matched to a gene: 7. This CDR3 region has 12 residues. Germline CDR1 and CDR2: SQVTM and ANQGSEA. The CDR3 DNA sequence: TGCAGCGTTGGTGGACAGGGAATTGAACTGTTTTTT. Its protein is CSVGGQGIELFF.

The gene calls are TRBV6-1 and TRBJ2-3; 9 nucleotides match TRBD2. Per the germline V gene, CDR1 is MNHNS and CDR2 is SASEGT. This CDR3 contains 16 residues. The ends lost 4 bases at V and 1 base at J; junction bases unmatched: 6. The CDR3 DNA reads TGTGCCAGCAGTGGGGACCTAGCGGGGCGCACAGATACGCAGTATTTT. Translating it yields CASSGDLAGRTDTQYF.

The chain couples TRBV11-2 to TRBJ1-5, with D hard to call. V was clipped by 1 base and J by 7 bases, with 11 bases between them. This CDR3 comprises 14 residues. Germline CDR1 SGHAT, CDR2 FQNNGV. CDR3 sequence: CASSLVGGRQPQHF. The CDR3 nucleotides read TGTGCCAGCAGCTTAGTTGGCGGGCGCCAGCCCCAGCATTTT.

The rearrangement joins TRBV27 to TRBJ1-2; 9 nucleotides match TRBD1. This CDR3 comprises 13 residues. CDR1 is MNHEY and CDR2 is SMNVEV in the germline V gene (reference sequence). The ends lost 3 bases at V and 8 bases at J; junction bases unmatched: 4. The CDR3 DNA sequence: TGTGCCAGCAGTTTTGGGACAGGGCTGGGCTACACCTTC. Residues: CASSFGTGLGYTF.

The sample holds a few counts of this clone. The V call is TRBV11-1, the J call TRBJ2-4, with 7 bases identical to TRBD1. The germline V gene encodes CDR1 SGHAT and CDR2 FQDESV (reference sequence). CDR3 length: 15 amino acids. The junction had 8 bases not matched to a gene; V was cut back by 5 bases and J by 4 bases. Here the CDR3 DNA reads TGTGCCAGCAGCAACAGGGGTGAACCAAAAAACATTCAGTACTTC. It yields the protein CASSNRGEPKNIQYF.

This clone has just a few counts. This chain joins TRBV7-9 and TRBJ2-3; TRBD1 is a possible D gene (6 bases). In germline, CDR1 is SEHNR, CDR2 FQNEAQ (reference sequence). Trimming pared 5 bases from V and 2 bases from J, leaving 17 bases between. CDR3 size: 16 residues. CDR3 amino acids: CASSDPPRGFTDTQYF. CDR3 DNA sequence: TGTGCCAGCAGCGACCCCCCCAGGGGATTCACAGATACGCAGTATTTT. The full variable domain, with the rest looked up from reference TRBV7-9 and TRBJ2-3, is DTGVSQNPRHKITKRGQNVTFRCDPISEHNRLYWYRQTLGQGPEFLTYFQNEAQLEKSRLLSDRFSAERPKGSFSTLEIQRTEQGDSAMYLCASSDPPRGFTDTQYFGPGTRLTVL.

The chain links TRBV2 to TRBJ1-4; D not resolved. V gave up 9 bases and J gave up 4 bases, with 9 bases separating them. Germline V gene data show CDR1 as SNHLY and CDR2 as FYNNEI. This CDR3 contains 12 residues. CDR3 loop: CASGVLNEKLFF. Here the CDR3 DNA reads TGTGCCAGTGGAGTGCTTAATGAAAAACTGTTTTTT. The whole variable domain, filled in from reference TRBV2 and TRBJ1-4, reads EPEVTQTPSHQVTQMGQEVILRCVPISNHLYFYWYRQILGQKVEFLVSFYNNEISEKSEIFDDQFSVERPDGSNFTLKIRSTKLEDSAMYFCASGVLNEKLFFGSGTQLSVL.

The V and J genes are TRBV5-1 and TRBJ2-1, with 12 bases lining up with TRBD2. Germline loops: CDR1 SGHRS, CDR2 YFSETQ. The junction had 3 bases not matched to a gene; V was cut back by 2 bases and J by 6 bases. The CDR3 sequence is 15 residues long. CDR3 nucleotides: TGCGCCAGCAGCTTTACTAGCGGGGGGAGCAATGAGCAGTTCTTC. It is translated as CASSFTSGGSNEQFF.

V and J are TRBV11-3 and TRBJ2-2, with D unclear. Germline CDR1 SGHNT, CDR2 YENEEA. The ends were cut back, 1 base at V and 1 base at J, with 7 bases in the middle. The CDR3 runs to 15 residues. CDR3 bases: TGTGCCAGCAGCTTAGGCGGCCGGAACACCGGGGAGCTGTTTTTT. This gives the protein CASSLGGRNTGELFF.

This clone turned up a few times. The chain carries TRBV7-2 and TRBJ1-4; D not resolved. V shed 1 base and J shed 2 bases, with 8 bases lying between them. The V gene's germline CDR1 is SGHTA and CDR2 FQGNSA. The CDR3 is 15 residues long. DNA of the CDR3: TGTGCCAGCAGCTTAGGAGGGCATACTAATGAAAAACTGTTTTTT. It specifies CASSLGGHTNEKLFF.

This clone was seen only a few times. The chain joins TRBV5-1 to TRBJ1-2, with D perhaps TRBD1 (5 bases). The V and J ends lost 7 bases and 4 bases respectively, with 14 bases between them. From germline, CDR1 is SGHRS and CDR2 YFSETQ. The CDR3 length is 13 residues. CDR3: CASFNGGSYGYTF. CDR3 bases: TGCGCCAGCTTCAATGGGGGGAGCTATGGCTACACCTTC.

This clone has a handful of counts. The chain uses TRBV18 and TRBJ2-3, with D possibly TRBD1 on 6 matching bases. Germline lookup yields CDR1 KGHSH and CDR2 LQKENI. V lost 0 bases and J lost 2, with 12 bases in between. This CDR3 spans 16 amino acids. CDR3 loop: CASSPPDSRDTDTQYF. The CDR3 nucleotides read TGTGCCAGCTCACCACCGGACAGCCGGGACACAGATACGCAGTATTTT.

The chain is built from TRBV5-6 and TRBJ2-3; 11 nucleotides align to TRBD1. Germline values: CDR1 SGHDT, CDR2 YYEEEE. The ends lost 3 bases at V and 6 bases at J; junction bases unmatched: 3. There are 14 residues in the CDR3. The CDR3 here is CASSWDRGFDTQYF. CDR3 in DNA: TGTGCCAGCAGCTGGGACAGGGGGTTTGATACGCAGTATTTT.

J is TRBJ2-7 and V is TRBV4-1; D remains unclear. The V end lost 0 bases, the J end lost 4 bases, and 10 bases lay between the germline ends. Germline V gene lookup returns CDR1 MGHRA and CDR2 YSYEKL. The CDR3 covers 14 residues. The CDR3 region has the DNA TGCGCCAGCAGCCAAGATGGAGTAAAATACGAGCAGTACTTC. It encodes CASSQDGVKYEQYF.

CDR3 sequence: CAWRGDRPSEQYF. The CDR3 DNA reads as TGTGCCTGGAGGGGGGACAGGCCTAGCGAGCAGTACTTC. This chain uses TRBV30 with TRBJ2-5, with 8 bases identical to TRBD1. The J call is doubtful: the DNA matches TRBJ2-7 better. This CDR3 is built from 13 residues. Germline loops: CDR1 GTSNPN, CDR2 SVGIG (reference sequence).

The chain combines TRBV30 with TRBJ2-3; D is possibly TRBD2 (7 bases). V was trimmed by 5 bases and J by 6 bases, leaving 12 bases between them. The CDR3 loop spans 12 amino acids. Germline V gene data show CDR1 as GTSNPN and CDR2 as SVGIG (reference sequence). The DNA of the CDR3 is TGTGCCTGGGGCCGGGGGGCGGATACGCAGTATTTT. Translating gives CAWGRGADTQYF.

The V and J genes are TRBV12-5 and TRBJ2-1; 9 bases are a match to TRBD1. Per the germline V gene, CDR1 is LGHNT and CDR2 is FRNRAP. V lost 4 bases, J lost 6 bases, and 7 bases stayed unmatched. CDR3 size: 15 residues. The CDR3, as DNA: TGTGCTAGTGGTTGGGGACAGGGCGGTATCAATGAGCAGTTCTTC. Translating it yields CASGWGQGGINEQFF.

The chain joins TRBV5-6 to TRBJ2-5; the D is unclear. The germline CDR1 and CDR2 sequences are SGHDT and YYEEEE. V was clipped by 2 bases and J by 4 bases, with 12 bases between them. CDR3 length equals 14 residues. DNA of the CDR3: TGTGCCAGCAGCTTCGCGGCACCGCCAGAGACCCAGTACTTC. Translated, it gives CASSFAAPPETQYF.